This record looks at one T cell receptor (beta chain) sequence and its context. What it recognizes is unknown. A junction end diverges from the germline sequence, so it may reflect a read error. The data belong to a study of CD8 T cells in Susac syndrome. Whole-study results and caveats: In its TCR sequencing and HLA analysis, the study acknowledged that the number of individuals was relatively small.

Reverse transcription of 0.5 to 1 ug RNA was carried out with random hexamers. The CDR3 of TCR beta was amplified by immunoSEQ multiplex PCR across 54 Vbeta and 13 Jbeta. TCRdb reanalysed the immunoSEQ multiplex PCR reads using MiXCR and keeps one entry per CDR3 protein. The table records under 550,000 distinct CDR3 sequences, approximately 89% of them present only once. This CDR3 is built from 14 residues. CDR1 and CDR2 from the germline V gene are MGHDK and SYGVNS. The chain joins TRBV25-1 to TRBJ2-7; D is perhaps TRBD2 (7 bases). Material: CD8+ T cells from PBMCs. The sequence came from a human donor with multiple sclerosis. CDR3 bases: TGTGCCCGCAGTGATTGGGGGGGCGCGGGGGAGCAGTACTTC. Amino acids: CARSDWGGAGEQYF.